The present entry profiles one T cell receptor beta chain with its context. This specimen belongs to a study of blood T cell repertoires in COVID-19. This CDR3 has 15 residues. CDR1 is ENHRY, CDR2 SYGVKD, per germline. Trimming at V came to 2 bases and at J to 2 bases, leaving 2 bases not matched to a gene. The method was immunoSEQ multiplex PCR; TCRdb's version includes in-frame clones alone and lacks a portion of them. The sample shows about 67,000 clones, 75% to 85% of them seen only once. The receptor was isolated from a woman in her sixties or seventies with acute or convalescent COVID-19. The chain recombines TRBV10-3 with TRBJ2-3; 9 nucleotides agree with TRBD1. The sample taken for sequencing was peripheral blood. Written as DNA, the CDR3 is TGTGCCATCAGTGAGGGACAGGGGACCACAGATACGCAGTATTTT. As protein: CAISEGQGTTDTQYF.